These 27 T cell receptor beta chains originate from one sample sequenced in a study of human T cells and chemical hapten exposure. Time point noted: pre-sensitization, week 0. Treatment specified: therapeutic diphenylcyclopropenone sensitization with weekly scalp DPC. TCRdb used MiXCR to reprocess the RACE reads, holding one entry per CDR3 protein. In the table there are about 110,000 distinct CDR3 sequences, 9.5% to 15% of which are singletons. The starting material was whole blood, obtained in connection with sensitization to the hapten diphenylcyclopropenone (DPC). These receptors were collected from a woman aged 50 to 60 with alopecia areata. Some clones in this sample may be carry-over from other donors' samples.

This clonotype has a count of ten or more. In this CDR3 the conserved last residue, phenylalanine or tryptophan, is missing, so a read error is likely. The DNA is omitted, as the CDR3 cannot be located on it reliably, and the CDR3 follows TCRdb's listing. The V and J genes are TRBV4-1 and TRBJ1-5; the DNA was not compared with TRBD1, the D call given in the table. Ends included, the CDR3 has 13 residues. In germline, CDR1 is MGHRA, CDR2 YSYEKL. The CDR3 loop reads CASSHHPGTDCSL.

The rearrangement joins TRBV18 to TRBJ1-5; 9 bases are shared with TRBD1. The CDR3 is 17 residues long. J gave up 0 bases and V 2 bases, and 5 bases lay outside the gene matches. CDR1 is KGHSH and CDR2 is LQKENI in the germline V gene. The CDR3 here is CASSPGQGTYSNQPQHF. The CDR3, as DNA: TGTGCCAGCTCACCAGGACAGGGGACATATAGCAATCAGCCCCAGCATTTT.

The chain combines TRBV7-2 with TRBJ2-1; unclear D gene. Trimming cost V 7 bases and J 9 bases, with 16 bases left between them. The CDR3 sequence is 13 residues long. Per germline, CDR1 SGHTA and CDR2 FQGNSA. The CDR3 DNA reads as TGTGCCAGCACGACTCAGATCTACGGTGAGCAGTTCTTC. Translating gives CASTTQIYGEQFF.

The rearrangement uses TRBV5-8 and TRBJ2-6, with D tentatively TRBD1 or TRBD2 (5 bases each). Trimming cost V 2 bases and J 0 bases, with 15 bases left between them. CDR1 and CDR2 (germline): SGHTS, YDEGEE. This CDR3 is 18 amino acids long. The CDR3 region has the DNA TGTGCCAGCAGCTTAAATCCGGGACGCCGCTCTGGGGCCAACGTCCTGACTTTC. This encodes CASSLNPGRRSGANVLTF.

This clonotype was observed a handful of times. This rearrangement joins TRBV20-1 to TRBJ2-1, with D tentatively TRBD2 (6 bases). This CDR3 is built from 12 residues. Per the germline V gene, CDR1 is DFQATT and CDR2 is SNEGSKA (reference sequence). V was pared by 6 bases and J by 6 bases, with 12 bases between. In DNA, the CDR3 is TGCAGTGCGGAAGGGACTCTCAATGAGCAGTTCTTC. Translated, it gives CSAEGTLNEQFF.

CDR3 sequence reads: CASTTTGSSDTQYF. In nucleotides, the CDR3 is TGTGCCAGCACCACTACAGGGAGCTCAGATACGCAGTATTTT. The rearrangement uses TRBV28 and TRBJ2-3, with D tentatively TRBD1 (6 bases). The CDR3 loop spans 14 amino acids. Trimming removed 7 bases at V and 4 bases at J, with 15 bases between. The germline gives CDR1 MDHEN, CDR2 SYDVKM. Drawing the rest from reference TRBV28 and TRBJ2-3, the complete variable domain is DVKVTQSSRYLVKRTGEKVFLECVQDMDHENMFWYRQDPGLGLRLIYFSYDVKMKEKGDIPEGYSVSREKKERFSLILESASTNQTSMYLCASTTTGSSDTQYFGPGTRLTVL.

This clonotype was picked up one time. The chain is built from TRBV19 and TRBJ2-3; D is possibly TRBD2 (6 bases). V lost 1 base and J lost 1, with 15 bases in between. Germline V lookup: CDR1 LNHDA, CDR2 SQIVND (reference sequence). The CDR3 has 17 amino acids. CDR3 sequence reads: CASSIVLRREGTDTQYF. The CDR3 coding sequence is TGTGCCAGTAGTATAGTCCTGCGGAGGGAAGGCACAGATACGCAGTATTTT.

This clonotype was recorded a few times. CDR3 protein: CSAPRAGRDNQPQHF. The CDR3 DNA reads TGCAGTGCTCCCCGCGCCGGCAGGGACAATCAGCCCCAGCATTTT. The rearrangement joins TRBV20-1 to TRBJ1-5; D might be TRBD1 (5 bases). V was shortened by 5 bases and J by 3 bases, with 17 bases between the two germline ends. Germline-derived CDR1 and CDR2 are DFQATT and SNEGSKA (reference sequence). This CDR3 has 15 residues.

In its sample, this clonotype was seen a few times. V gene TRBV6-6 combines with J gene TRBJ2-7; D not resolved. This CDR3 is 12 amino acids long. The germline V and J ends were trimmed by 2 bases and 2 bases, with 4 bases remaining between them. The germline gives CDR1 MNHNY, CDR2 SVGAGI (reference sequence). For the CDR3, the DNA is TGTGCCAGCAGTTACAGCCCCTACGAGCAGTACTTC. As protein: CASSYSPYEQYF.

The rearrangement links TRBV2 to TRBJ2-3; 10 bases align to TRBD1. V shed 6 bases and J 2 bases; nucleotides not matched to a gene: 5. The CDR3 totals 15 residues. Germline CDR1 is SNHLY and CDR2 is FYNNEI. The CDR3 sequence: CASSPDRGFTDTQYF. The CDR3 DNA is TGTGCCAGCAGCCCGGACAGGGGGTTCACAGATACGCAGTATTTT.

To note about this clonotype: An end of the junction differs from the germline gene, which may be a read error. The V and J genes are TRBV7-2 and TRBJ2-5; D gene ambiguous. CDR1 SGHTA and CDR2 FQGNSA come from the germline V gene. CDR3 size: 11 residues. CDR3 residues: CASSFREAQYF. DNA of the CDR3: TGTGCCAGCAGCTTCCGAGAGGCCCAGTACTTC.

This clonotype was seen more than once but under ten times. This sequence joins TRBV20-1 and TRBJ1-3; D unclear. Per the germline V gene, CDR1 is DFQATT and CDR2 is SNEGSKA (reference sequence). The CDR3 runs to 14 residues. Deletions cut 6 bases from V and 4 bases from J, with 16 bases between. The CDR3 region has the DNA TGCAGTGCCACCCCGGATGGCCGGGGAAACACCATATATTTT. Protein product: CSATPDGRGNTIYF.

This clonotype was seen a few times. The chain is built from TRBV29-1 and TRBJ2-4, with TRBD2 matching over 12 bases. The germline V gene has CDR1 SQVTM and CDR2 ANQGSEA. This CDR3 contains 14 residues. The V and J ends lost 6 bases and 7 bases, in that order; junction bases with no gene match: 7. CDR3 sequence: CSVRLAGELNIQYF. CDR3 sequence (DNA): TGCAGCGTACGACTAGCGGGAGAATTGAACATTCAGTACTTC.

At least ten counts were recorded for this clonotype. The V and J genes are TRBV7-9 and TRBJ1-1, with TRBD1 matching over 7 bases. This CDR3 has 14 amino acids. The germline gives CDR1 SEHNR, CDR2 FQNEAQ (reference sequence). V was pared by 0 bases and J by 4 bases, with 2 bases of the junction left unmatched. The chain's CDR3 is CASSLAAGGTEAFF. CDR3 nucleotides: TGTGCCAGCAGCTTAGCCGCAGGGGGCACTGAAGCTTTCTTT.

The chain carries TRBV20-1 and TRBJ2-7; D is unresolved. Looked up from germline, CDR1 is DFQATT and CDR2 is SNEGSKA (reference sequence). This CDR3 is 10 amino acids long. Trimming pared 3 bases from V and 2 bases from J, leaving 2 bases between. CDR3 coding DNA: TGCAGTGCTAGCGCCTACGAGCAGTACTTC. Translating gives CSASAYEQYF.

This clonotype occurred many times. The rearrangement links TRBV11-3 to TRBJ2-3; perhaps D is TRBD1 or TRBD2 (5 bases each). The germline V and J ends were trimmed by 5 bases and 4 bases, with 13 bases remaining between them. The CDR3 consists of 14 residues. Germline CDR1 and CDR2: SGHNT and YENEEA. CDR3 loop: CASSPARGADTQYF. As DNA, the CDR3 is TGTGCCAGCAGCCCGGCGAGGGGCGCAGATACGCAGTATTTT.

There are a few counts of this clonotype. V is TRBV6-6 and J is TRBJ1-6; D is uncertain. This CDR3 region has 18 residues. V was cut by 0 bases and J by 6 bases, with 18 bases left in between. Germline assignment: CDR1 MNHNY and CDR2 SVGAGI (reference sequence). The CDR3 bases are TGTGCCAGCAGTTACTCGACATACCCTCGGCACGCTAATTCACCCCTCCACTTT. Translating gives CASSYSTYPRHANSPLHF.

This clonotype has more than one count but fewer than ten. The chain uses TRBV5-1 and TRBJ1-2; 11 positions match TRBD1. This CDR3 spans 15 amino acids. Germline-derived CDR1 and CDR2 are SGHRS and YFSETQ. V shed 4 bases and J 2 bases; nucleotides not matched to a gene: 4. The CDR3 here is CASSPGQGANYGYTF. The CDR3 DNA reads TGCGCCAGCAGCCCTGGACAGGGGGCGAACTATGGCTACACCTTC.

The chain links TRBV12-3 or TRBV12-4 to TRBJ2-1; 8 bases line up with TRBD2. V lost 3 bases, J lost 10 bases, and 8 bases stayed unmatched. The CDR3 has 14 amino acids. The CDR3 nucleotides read TGTGCCAGCAGTTTGGGTAGCGGGACGTGGGAGCAGTTCTTC. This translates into CASSLGSGTWEQFF.

CDR3 DNA sequence: TGTGCCAGCAGCGCGGACCAGGCATACAATGAGCAGTTCTTC. Its protein product is CASSADQAYNEQFF. This rearrangement joins TRBV9 to TRBJ2-1; D remains unclear. The CDR3 has 14 residues. Per the germline V gene, CDR1 is SGDLS and CDR2 is YYNGEE. V was shortened by 3 bases and J by 4 bases, with 11 bases between the two germline ends.

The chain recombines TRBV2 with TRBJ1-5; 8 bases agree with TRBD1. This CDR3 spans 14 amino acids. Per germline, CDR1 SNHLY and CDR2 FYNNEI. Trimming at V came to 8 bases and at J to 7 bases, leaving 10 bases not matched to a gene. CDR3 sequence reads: CASCRGRGGQPQHF. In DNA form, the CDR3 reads TGTGCCAGCTGCAGGGGGCGCGGAGGCCAGCCCCAGCATTTT.

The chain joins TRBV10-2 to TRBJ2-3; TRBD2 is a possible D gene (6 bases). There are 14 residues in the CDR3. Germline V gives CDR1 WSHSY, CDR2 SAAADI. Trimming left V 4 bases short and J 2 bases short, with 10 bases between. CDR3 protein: CASSGGTHTDTQYF. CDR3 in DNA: TGCGCCAGCAGTGGCGGGACGCACACAGATACGCAGTATTTT.

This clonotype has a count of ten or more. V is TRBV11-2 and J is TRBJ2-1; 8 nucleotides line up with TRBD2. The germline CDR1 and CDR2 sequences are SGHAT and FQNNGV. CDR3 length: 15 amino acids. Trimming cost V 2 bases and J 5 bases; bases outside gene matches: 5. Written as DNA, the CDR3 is TGTGCCAGCAGCTTATCCAGCGGGAGCAACAATGAGCAGTTCTTC. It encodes CASSLSSGSNNEQFF.

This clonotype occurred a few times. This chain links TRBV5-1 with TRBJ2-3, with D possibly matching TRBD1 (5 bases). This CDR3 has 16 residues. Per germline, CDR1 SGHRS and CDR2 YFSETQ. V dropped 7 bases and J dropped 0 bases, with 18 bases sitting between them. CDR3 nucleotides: TGCGCCAGCGCGAAAGGACACGAAGCTAGCACAGATACGCAGTATTTT. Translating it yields CASAKGHEASTDTQYF.

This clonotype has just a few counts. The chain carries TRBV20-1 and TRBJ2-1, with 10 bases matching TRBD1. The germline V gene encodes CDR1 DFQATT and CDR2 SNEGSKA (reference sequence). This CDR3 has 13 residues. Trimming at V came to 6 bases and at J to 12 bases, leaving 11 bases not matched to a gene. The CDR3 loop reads CSAAGTGASRQFF. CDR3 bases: TGCAGTGCAGCCGGGACAGGGGCCTCACGGCAGTTCTTC.

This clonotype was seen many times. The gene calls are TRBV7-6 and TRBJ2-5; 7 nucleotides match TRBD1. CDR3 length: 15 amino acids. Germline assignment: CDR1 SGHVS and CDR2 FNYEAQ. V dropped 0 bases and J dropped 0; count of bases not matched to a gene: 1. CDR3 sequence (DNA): TGTGCCAGCAGCTTAGCGGGACAGTACCAAGAGACCCAGTACTTC. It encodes CASSLAGQYQETQYF.

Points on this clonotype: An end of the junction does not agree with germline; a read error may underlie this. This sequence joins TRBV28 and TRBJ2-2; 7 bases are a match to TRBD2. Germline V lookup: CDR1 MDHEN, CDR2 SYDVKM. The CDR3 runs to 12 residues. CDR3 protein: CSAGLLTGELFF. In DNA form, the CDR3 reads TGCTCGGCGGGACTACTAACCGGGGAGCTGTTTTTT.